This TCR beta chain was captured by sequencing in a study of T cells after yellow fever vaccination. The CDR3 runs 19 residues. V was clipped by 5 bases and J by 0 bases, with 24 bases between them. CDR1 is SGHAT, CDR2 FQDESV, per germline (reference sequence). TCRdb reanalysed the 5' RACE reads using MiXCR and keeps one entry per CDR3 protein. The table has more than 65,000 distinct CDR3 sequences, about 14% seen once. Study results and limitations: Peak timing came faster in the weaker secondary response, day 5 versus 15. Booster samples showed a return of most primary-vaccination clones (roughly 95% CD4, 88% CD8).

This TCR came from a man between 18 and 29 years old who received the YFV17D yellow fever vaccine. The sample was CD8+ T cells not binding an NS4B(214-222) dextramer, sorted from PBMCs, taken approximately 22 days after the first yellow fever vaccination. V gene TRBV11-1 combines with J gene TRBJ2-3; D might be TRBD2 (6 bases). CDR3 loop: CASSPIVGRGSASTDTQYF. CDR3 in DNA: TGTGCCAGCAGCCCCATCGTCGGCCGGGGGTCCGCTAGCACAGATACGCAGTATTTT. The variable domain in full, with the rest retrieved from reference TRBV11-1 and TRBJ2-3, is EAEVAQSPRYKITEKSQAVAFWCDPISGHATLYWYRQILGQGPELLVQFQDESVVDDSQLPKDRFSAERLKGVDSTLKIQPAELGDSAMYLCASSPIVGRGSASTDTQYFGPGTRLTVL.